These 16 T cell receptor beta chains originate from one sample sequenced in a study of blood T cell repertoires in COVID-19 (dated by TCRdb to 2020 to 2021). Library creation used the immunoSEQ multiplex PCR assay. The clones in this table, taken by TCRdb from immuneACCESS, are in-frame only. Not every clone is retained; where verified, under half of the shortfall comes from an unresolved V gene, and the cause of the rest is unknown. This sample holds approximately 150,000 clones; roughly nine tenths were observed only once. The ten largest clones add up to roughly 1.2% of the sample. Sequencing used PBMCs or T cells enriched from blood (not recorded which). Source of these receptors: a human donor with acute COVID-19. The donor label of this sample is uncertain.

The chain couples TRBV6-5 to TRBJ1-5; 9 bases fit TRBD1. Trimming cost V 7 bases and J 1 base; bases outside gene matches: 5. This CDR3 spans 15 amino acids. Germline lookup yields CDR1 MNHEY and CDR2 SVGAGI. CDR3 amino acids: CASISTGGSNQPQHF. The CDR3 nucleotides are TGTGCCAGCATTTCGACAGGGGGGAGCAATCAGCCCCAGCATTTT.

The chain links TRBV5-1 to TRBJ1-2, with TRBD1 as a possible D gene (5 bases). V lost 0 bases and J lost 5, with 11 bases in between. The CDR3 runs to 14 residues. Germline V gene sequence: CDR1 SGHRS, CDR2 YFSETQ. CDR3 sequence (DNA): TGCGCCAGCAGCTTGGGACAGACGGTTTATGGCTACACCTTC. As protein: CASSLGQTVYGYTF.

V is TRBV30 and J is TRBJ1-4; TRBD1 aligns across 7 bases. V lost 1 base to trimming and J lost 5 bases; unmatched junction nucleotides: 10. The CDR3 spans 16 residues. Germline loops: CDR1 GTSNPN, CDR2 SVGIG (reference sequence). The CDR3 sequence: CAWSGDSGYLNEKLFF. DNA of the CDR3: TGTGCCTGGAGTGGGGACAGCGGTTACCTCAATGAAAAACTGTTTTTT.

A word on this clone: One end of the junction fails to match germline, which may point to a read error. The chain employs TRBV5-1 and TRBJ2-7, with 10 bases identical to TRBD1. Germline V CDR1 and CDR2: SGHRS, YFSETQ. CDR3 length equals 12 residues. CDR3 sequence reads: CASSSPGQGTKW. The CDR3, as DNA: TGCGCCAGCAGCTCACCGGGACAGGGGACCAAATGG.

This clone was observed once. V gene TRBV5-6 combines with J gene TRBJ2-7, with a weak D call TRBD2 (5 bases). Germline V gene lookup returns CDR1 SGHDT and CDR2 YYEEEE. The V gene lost 0 bases and the J gene lost 9 bases, with 16 bases spanning the gap. CDR3 length: 14 residues. Written as DNA, the CDR3 is TGTGCCAGCAGCTTGGCCGTGGGCAGTGAGGGGCAGTACTTC. It encodes CASSLAVGSEGQYF.

The rearrangement uses TRBV10-1 and TRBJ1-5; TRBD1 agrees at 7 bases. J gave up 8 bases and V 3 bases, and 4 bases lay outside the gene matches. This CDR3 contains 13 residues. Germline-derived CDR1 and CDR2 are WNHNN and SYGVQD (reference sequence). The CDR3 loop is CASSEDRVKPQHF. Written as DNA, the CDR3 is TGCGCCAGCAGTGAAGACAGGGTTAAGCCCCAGCATTTT.

This clone was counted a single time. This rearrangement joins TRBV18 to TRBJ1-2, with 8 bases lining up with TRBD1. Germline V gene sequence: CDR1 KGHSH, CDR2 LQKENI. This CDR3 is 14 amino acids long. The V gene end was trimmed by 2 bases and the J gene end by 2 bases; junction bases not matched to a gene: 1. The CDR3 nucleotides read TGTGCCAGCTCACCAGACAGGGGAAACTATGGCTACACCTTC. Translation: CASSPDRGNYGYTF.

The chain has TRBV7-2 and TRBJ1-1, with 7 bases aligning to TRBD1. The junction had 3 bases not matched to a gene; V was cut back by 4 bases and J by 4 bases. Germline V gene lookup returns CDR1 SGHTA and CDR2 FQGNSA. CDR3 length: 13 residues. The CDR3, as DNA: TGTGCCAGCAGCTCATCAGGGGGCACTGAAGCTTTCTTT. Protein sequence: CASSSSGGTEAFF.

The gene calls are TRBV7-8 and TRBJ1-4, with a weak D call TRBD1 (5 bases). CDR3 length: 15 residues. Trimming shortened V by 4 bases and J by 7 bases, and 16 bases separated the two germline ends. Germline values: CDR1 SGHVS, CDR2 FQNEAQ. CDR3 nucleotide sequence: TGTGCCAGCAGCTCCATGGGGCAGGGTGGTGAAAAACTGTTTTTT. As protein: CASSSMGQGGEKLFF. Looking up the rest from reference TRBV7-8 and TRBJ1-4 gives the full variable domain: GAGVSQSPRYKVAKRGQDVALRCDPISGHVSLFWYQQALGQGPEFLTYFQNEAQLDKSGLPSDRFFAERPEGSVSTLKIQRTQQEDSAVYLCASSSMGQGGEKLFFGSGTQLSVL.

J is TRBJ2-1 and V is TRBV2; D unclear. The CDR3 totals 14 residues. The germline V and J ends were trimmed by 4 bases and 7 bases, with 14 bases remaining between them. Germline loops: CDR1 SNHLY, CDR2 FYNNEI. The CDR3 protein is CASSGGKGANEQFF. In nucleotides, the CDR3 is TGTGCCAGCAGTGGCGGCAAAGGAGCTAATGAGCAGTTCTTC.

The chain is built from TRBV27 and TRBJ2-5; TRBD2 matches 8 bases. CDR1 and CDR2 (germline): MNHEY, SMNVEV (reference sequence). CDR3 size: 13 residues. Trimming at V came to 6 bases and at J to 4 bases, leaving 4 bases not matched to a gene. The CDR3 nucleotides are TGTGCCAGCAGCCGGGGGGGCTCAGAGACCCAGTACTTC. This gives the protein CASSRGGSETQYF.

The chain combines TRBV7-3 with TRBJ2-2; D is possibly TRBD2 (6 bases). CDR3 length equals 14 residues. Germline V CDR1 and CDR2: SGHTA, FQGTGA. V lost 4 bases and J lost 4, with 10 bases in between. CDR3 region: CASSSLASTGELFF. The CDR3 bases are TGTGCCAGCAGCTCTCTAGCGTCCACCGGGGAGCTGTTTTTT.

The V gene is TRBV18, the J gene TRBJ1-1; TRBD1 matches at 7 bases. The CDR3 covers 13 residues. V was clipped by 3 bases and J by 4 bases; unmatched bases: 2. CDR1 KGHSH and CDR2 LQKENI come from the germline V gene. In DNA, the CDR3 is TGTGCCAGCTCACCGTGGGACAGCACTGAAGCTTTCTTT. Its translation is CASSPWDSTEAFF.

This clone was recorded only once. The chain links TRBV7-3 to TRBJ1-1; a possible D gene is TRBD1 (6 bases). This CDR3 region has 14 residues. Trimming took off 5 bases at V and 4 bases at J, with 14 bases between the two ends. The germline V gene encodes CDR1 SGHTA and CDR2 FQGTGA. For the CDR3, the DNA is TGTGCCAGCAGCACCCAGGGAGGGGGCACTGAAGCTTTCTTT. Translated, it gives CASSTQGGGTEAFF.

The V call is TRBV5-4, the J call TRBJ2-1, with a weak D call TRBD1 (6 bases). CDR3 length: 16 residues. CDR1 SGHNT and CDR2 YYREEE come from the germline V gene (reference sequence). Trimming removed 5 bases from V and 2 bases from J, with 17 bases in between. CDR3 sequence: CASSQRVRGTYNEQFF. The CDR3 DNA is TGTGCCAGCAGTCAGAGGGTAAGGGGGACCTACAATGAGCAGTTCTTC.

This chain connects TRBV7-2 to TRBJ2-3; 16 bases match TRBD2. Germline V gene sequence: CDR1 SGHTA, CDR2 FQGNSA. After removal of 4 bases from V and 0 bases from J, the junction contained 7 bases not matched to a gene. The CDR3 sequence is 19 residues long. CDR3 region: CASSSRGLAGGTSTDTQYF. CDR3 in DNA: TGTGCCAGCAGCTCGAGGGGACTAGCGGGGGGGACTAGCACAGATACGCAGTATTTT. The full variable domain, rest sourced from reference TRBV7-2 and TRBJ2-3, is GAGVSQSPSNKVTEKGKDVELRCDPISGHTALYWYRQSLGQGLEFLIYFQGNSAPDKSGLPSDRFSAERTGGSVSTLTIQRTQQEDSAVYLCASSSRGLAGGTSTDTQYFGPGTRLTVL.